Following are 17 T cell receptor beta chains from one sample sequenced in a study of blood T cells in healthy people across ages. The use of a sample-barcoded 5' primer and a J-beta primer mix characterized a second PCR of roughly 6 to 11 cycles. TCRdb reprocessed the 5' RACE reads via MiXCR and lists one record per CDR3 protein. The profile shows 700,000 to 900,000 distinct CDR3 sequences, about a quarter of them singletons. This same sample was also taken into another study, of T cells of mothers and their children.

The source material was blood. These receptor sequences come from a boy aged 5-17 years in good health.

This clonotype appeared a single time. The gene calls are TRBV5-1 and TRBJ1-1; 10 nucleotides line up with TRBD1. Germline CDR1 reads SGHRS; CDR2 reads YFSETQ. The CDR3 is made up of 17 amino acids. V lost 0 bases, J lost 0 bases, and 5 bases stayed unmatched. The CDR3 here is CASSLGTGGVLNTEAFF. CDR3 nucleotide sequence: TGCGCCAGCAGCTTGGGGACAGGGGGGGTTCTGAACACTGAAGCTTTCTTT.

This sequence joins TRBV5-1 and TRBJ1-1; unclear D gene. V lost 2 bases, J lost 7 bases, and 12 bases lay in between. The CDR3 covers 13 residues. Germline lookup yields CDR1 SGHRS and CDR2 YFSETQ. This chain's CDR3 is CASSFKTGYEAFF. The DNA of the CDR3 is TGCGCCAGCAGCTTCAAGACGGGGTATGAAGCTTTCTTT.

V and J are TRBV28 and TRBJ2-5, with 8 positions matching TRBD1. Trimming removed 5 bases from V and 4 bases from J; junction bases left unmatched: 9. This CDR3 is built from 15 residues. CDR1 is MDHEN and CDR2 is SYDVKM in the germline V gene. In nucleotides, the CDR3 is TGTGCCAGCAGTACAGACAGGGGAGGTGGAGAGACCCAGTACTTC. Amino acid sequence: CASSTDRGGGETQYF.

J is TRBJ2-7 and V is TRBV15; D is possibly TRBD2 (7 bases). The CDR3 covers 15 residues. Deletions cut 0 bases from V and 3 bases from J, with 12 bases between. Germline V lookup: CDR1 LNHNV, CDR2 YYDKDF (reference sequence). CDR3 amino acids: CATSREWEGDYEQYF. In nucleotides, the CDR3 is TGTGCCACCAGCAGAGAGTGGGAGGGGGACTACGAGCAGTACTTC.

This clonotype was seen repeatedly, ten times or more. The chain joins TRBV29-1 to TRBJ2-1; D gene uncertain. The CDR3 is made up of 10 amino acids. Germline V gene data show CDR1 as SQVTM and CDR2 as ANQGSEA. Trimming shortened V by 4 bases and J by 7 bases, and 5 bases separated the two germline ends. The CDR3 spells CSVGRNEQFF. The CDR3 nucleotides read TGCAGCGTTGGAAGGAATGAGCAGTTCTTC.

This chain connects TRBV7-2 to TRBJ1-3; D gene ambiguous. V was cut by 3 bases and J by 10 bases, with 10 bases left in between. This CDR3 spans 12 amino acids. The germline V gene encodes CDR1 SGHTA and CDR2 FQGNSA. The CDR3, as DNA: TGTGCCAGCAGCTTGACCCGAGGGACCATATATTTT. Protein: CASSLTRGTIYF.

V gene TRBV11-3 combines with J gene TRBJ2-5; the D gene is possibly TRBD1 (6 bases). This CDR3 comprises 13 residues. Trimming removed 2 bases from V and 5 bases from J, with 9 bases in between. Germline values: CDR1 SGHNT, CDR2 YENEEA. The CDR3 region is CASSLSGAETQYF. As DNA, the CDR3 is TGTGCCAGCAGCTTATCAGGGGCTGAGACCCAGTACTTC.

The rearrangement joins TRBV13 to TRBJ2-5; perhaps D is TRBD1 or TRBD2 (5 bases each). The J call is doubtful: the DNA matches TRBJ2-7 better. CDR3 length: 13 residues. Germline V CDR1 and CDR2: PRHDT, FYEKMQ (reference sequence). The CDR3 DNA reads TGTGCCAGCAGCCTGCCGAGGGGCCACGAGCAGTACTTC. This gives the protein CASSLPRGHEQYF.

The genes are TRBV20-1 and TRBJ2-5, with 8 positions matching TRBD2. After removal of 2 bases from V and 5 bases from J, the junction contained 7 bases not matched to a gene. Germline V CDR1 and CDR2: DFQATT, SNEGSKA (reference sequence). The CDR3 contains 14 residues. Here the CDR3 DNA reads TGCAGTGCTAGACCCGGCGGGGGGTTGGAGACCCAGTACTTC. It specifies CSARPGGGLETQYF.

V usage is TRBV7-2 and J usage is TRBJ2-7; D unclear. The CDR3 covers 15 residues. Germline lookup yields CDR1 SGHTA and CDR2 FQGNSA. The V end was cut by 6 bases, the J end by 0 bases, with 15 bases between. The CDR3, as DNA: TGTGCCAGCAGGCCTGATACACTCCCCTCCTACGAGCAGTACTTC. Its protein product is CASRPDTLPSYEQYF.

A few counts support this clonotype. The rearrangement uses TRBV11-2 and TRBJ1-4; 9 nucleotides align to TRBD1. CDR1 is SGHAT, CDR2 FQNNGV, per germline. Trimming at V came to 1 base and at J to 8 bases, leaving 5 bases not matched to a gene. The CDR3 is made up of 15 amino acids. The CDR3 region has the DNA TGTGCCAGCAGCTTAGGGGACAGGGAGTTCGAAAAACTGTTTTTT. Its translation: CASSLGDREFEKLFF.

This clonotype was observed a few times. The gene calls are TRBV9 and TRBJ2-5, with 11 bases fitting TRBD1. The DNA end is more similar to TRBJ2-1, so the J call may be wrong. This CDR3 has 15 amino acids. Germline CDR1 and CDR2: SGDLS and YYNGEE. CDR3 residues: CASSAGQGVGNEQFF. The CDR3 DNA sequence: TGTGCCAGCAGCGCGGGACAGGGGGTTGGCAATGAGCAGTTCTTC.

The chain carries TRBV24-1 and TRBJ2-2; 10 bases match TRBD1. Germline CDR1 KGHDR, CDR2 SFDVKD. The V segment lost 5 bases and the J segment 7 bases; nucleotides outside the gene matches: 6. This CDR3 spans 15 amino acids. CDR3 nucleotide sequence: TGTGCCACCAGTGGACGGACAGGGGGTGTCGGGGAGCTGTTTTTT. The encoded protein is CATSGRTGGVGELFF.

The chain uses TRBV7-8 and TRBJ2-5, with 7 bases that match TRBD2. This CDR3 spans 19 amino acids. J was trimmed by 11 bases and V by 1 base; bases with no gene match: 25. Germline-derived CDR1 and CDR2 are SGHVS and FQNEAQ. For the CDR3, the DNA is TGTGCCAGCAGCTTAGGATGGGGTGCTAGCGGAACTACGAGTTGGGAGCAGTACTTC. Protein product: CASSLGWGASGTTSWEQYF. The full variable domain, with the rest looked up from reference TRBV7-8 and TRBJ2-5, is GAGVSQSPRYKVAKRGQDVALRCDPISGHVSLFWYQQALGQGPEFLTYFQNEAQLDKSGLPSDRFFAERPEGSVSTLKIQRTQQEDSAVYLCASSLGWGASGTTSWEQYFGPGTRLLVL.

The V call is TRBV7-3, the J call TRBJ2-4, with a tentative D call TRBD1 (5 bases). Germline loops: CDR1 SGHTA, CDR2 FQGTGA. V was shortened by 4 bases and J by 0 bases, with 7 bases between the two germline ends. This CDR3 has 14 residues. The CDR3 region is CASSSRVAKNIQYF. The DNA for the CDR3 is TGTGCCAGCAGCTCCAGGGTAGCCAAAAACATTCAGTACTTC.

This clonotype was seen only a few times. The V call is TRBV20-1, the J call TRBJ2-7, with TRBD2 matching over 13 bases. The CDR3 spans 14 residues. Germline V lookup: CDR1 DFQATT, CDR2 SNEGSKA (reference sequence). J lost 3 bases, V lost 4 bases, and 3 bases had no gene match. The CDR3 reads CSAKGLAGSYEQYF. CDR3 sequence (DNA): TGCAGTGCTAAGGGACTAGCGGGAAGCTACGAGCAGTACTTC.

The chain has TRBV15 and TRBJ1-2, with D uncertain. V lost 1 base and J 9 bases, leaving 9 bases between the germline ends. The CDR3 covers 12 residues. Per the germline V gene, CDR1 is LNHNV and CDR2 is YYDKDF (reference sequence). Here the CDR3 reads CATSRVVGRYTF. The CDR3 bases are TGTGCCACCAGCAGAGTCGTAGGACGCTACACCTTC.